The 27 T cell receptor beta chains given below trace back to one sample, sequenced in a study of blood T cell repertoires in COVID-19. TCRdb's table, derived via immunoSEQ multiplex PCR, lists solely in-frame clones and lacks some. In the table there are about 480,000 clones, roughly 88% of which are singletons. Sequenced input: PBMCs or T cells enriched from blood (not recorded which). The receptor source for this set is a woman aged 40 to 50 who had recovered from COVID-19.

The chain combines TRBV29-1 with TRBJ2-5; D gene ambiguous. CDR3 length: 13 amino acids. Germline V gene data show CDR1 as SQVTM and CDR2 as ANQGSEA. V shed 6 bases and J shed 0 bases, with 11 bases lying between them. The CDR3 region is CSVATGYQETQYF. DNA for the CDR3: TGCAGCGTGGCGACCGGGTACCAAGAGACCCAGTACTTC.

The gene calls are TRBV10-3 and TRBJ2-5; D is perhaps TRBD2 (6 bases). This CDR3 is 14 amino acids long. Trimming cost V 3 bases and J 1 base, with 9 bases left between them. The germline CDR1 and CDR2 sequences are ENHRY and SYGVKD. The CDR3 DNA reads as TGTGCCATCAGTGAAATGACTAGCCAAGAGACCCAGTACTTC. This codes for CAISEMTSQETQYF.

This chain uses TRBV25-1 with TRBJ1-6; unclear D gene. Germline V gives CDR1 MGHDK, CDR2 SYGVNS. This CDR3 has 14 amino acids. Trimming stripped 7 bases from V and 9 bases from J, with 16 bases between. The CDR3 region is CASNEGGWGSPLHF. In DNA form, the CDR3 reads TGTGCCAGCAACGAGGGAGGGTGGGGTTCACCCCTCCACTTT.

This chain uses TRBV18 with TRBJ1-1; D remains unclear. The V gene's germline CDR1 is KGHSH and CDR2 LQKENI. V was clipped by 3 bases and J by 5 bases, with 13 bases between them. The CDR3 loop spans 14 amino acids. The CDR3 nucleotides are TGTGCCAGCTCACCTTTAGAGGGTGGAACTGAAGCTTTCTTT. Translation: CASSPLEGGTEAFF.

V usage is TRBV11-2 and J usage is TRBJ1-4; weak D call: TRBD1 (5 bases). CDR1 and CDR2 (germline): SGHAT, FQNNGV. The CDR3 is made up of 16 amino acids. Trimming removed 4 bases at V and 6 bases at J, with 18 bases between. The CDR3 sequence: CASSSPGLFPYEKLFF. The CDR3 DNA reads as TGTGCCAGCAGCTCCCCGGGACTTTTTCCCTATGAAAAACTGTTTTTT. The whole variable domain, remainder taken from reference TRBV11-2 and TRBJ1-4, is EAGVAQSPRYKIIEKRQSVAFWCNPISGHATLYWYQQILGQGPKLLIQFQNNGVVDDSQLPKDRFSAERLKGVDSTLKIQPAKLEDSAVYLCASSSPGLFPYEKLFFGSGTQLSVL.

The chain employs TRBV7-9 and TRBJ1-1; possibly TRBD1 for D (6 bases). CDR1 and CDR2 (germline): SEHNR, FQNEAQ (reference sequence). V lost 5 bases and J lost 1, with 14 bases in between. The CDR3 has 15 amino acids. The CDR3 loop is CASSGGVNRNTEAFF. For the CDR3, the DNA is TGTGCCAGCAGCGGGGGCGTAAACAGGAACACTGAAGCTTTCTTT.

The J gene is TRBJ2-7, the V gene TRBV27; maybe TRBD1 (6 bases). With 5 bases removed from V and 7 bases from J, the gap between germline ends came to 21 bases. The CDR3 is 15 residues long. Germline-derived CDR1 and CDR2 are MNHEY and SMNVEV (reference sequence). Written as DNA, the CDR3 is TGTGCCAGCAGTCCTATCAGGGGTCTACGGTATGAGCAGTACTTC. Protein product: CASSPIRGLRYEQYF.

This chain joins TRBV5-4 and TRBJ2-1; TRBD2 aligns across 8 bases. After removal of 2 bases from V and 0 bases from J, the junction contained 4 bases not matched to a gene. This CDR3 region has 16 residues. Germline assignment: CDR1 SGHNT and CDR2 YYREEE (reference sequence). CDR3 amino acids: CASSFGGLASYNEQFF. CDR3 nucleotide sequence: TGTGCCAGCAGCTTCGGCGGACTAGCCTCCTACAATGAGCAGTTCTTC. Full variable domain (outside the CDR3, taken from reference TRBV5-4 and TRBJ2-1): ETGVTQSPTHLIKTRGQQVTLRCSSQSGHNTVSWYQQALGQGPQFIFQYYREEENGRGNFPPRFSGLQFPNYSSELNVNALELDDSALYLCASSFGGLASYNEQFFGPGTRLTVL.

This chain connects TRBV10-3 to TRBJ1-2, with D possibly matching TRBD1 (6 bases). The CDR3 runs to 12 residues. The germline V gene has CDR1 ENHRY and CDR2 SYGVKD. Trimming removed 10 bases at V and 6 bases at J, with 15 bases between. CDR3 bases: TGTGCCACCCAACAGGGTGAGGATGGCTACACCTTC. Protein: CATQQGEDGYTF.

V is TRBV18 and J is TRBJ2-2; possible D gene TRBD2, 6 bases. V shed 1 base and J shed 1 base, with 7 bases lying between them. There are 15 residues in the CDR3. The germline V gene has CDR1 KGHSH and CDR2 LQKENI. This chain's CDR3 is CASSPQGGNTGELFF. CDR3 in DNA: TGTGCCAGCTCACCACAGGGAGGGAACACCGGGGAGCTGTTTTTT.

The V call is TRBV27, the J call TRBJ1-2; maybe TRBD1 (5 bases). In germline, CDR1 is MNHEY, CDR2 SMNVEV (reference sequence). The CDR3 has 13 residues. V dropped 3 bases and J dropped 4 bases, with 9 bases sitting between them. The DNA for the CDR3 is TGTGCCAGCAGTTTCAGGGAATCCTATGGCTACACCTTC. Its protein product is CASSFRESYGYTF.

The CDR3 reads CAWSATGASGELFF. The CDR3 coding sequence is TGTGCCTGGAGTGCGACAGGGGCCTCCGGGGAGCTGTTTTTT. J is TRBJ2-2 and V is TRBV30; 8 bases agree with TRBD1. This CDR3 is built from 14 residues. V shed 1 base, J shed 6 bases, and the junction held 4 bases outside the gene matches. Per germline, CDR1 GTSNPN and CDR2 SVGIG (reference sequence).

The genes are TRBV14 and TRBJ2-2; D gene unclear. V was cut by 0 bases and J by 6 bases, with 5 bases left in between. From germline, CDR1 is SGHDN and CDR2 FVKESK. The CDR3 covers 13 residues. CDR3 loop: CASSQDVAGELFF. CDR3 in DNA: TGTGCCAGCAGCCAAGATGTCGCCGGGGAGCTGTTTTTT.

The chain joins TRBV18 to TRBJ1-2; D ambiguous. Trimming took off 6 bases at V and 1 base at J, with 18 bases between the two ends. The CDR3 consists of 16 residues. Germline V gives CDR1 KGHSH, CDR2 LQKENI. For the CDR3, the DNA is TGTGCCAGCTCCATTCTCCGGCCAGGAGGTAACTATGGCTACACCTTC. As protein: CASSILRPGGNYGYTF. The variable domain in full, completed from reference TRBV18 and TRBJ1-2, reads NAGVMQNPRHLVRRRGQEARLRCSPMKGHSHVYWYRQLPEEGLKFMVYLQKENIIDESGMPKERFSAEFPKEGPSILRIQQVVRGDSAAYFCASSILRPGGNYGYTFGSGTRLTVV.

The gene calls are TRBV6-1 and TRBJ1-6; D ambiguous. V was pared by 3 bases and J by 13 bases, with 22 bases between. Looked up from germline, CDR1 is MNHNS and CDR2 is SASEGT. The CDR3 loop spans 16 amino acids. For the CDR3, the DNA is TGTGCCAGCAGTGACCTCCTCCCAGGCGGGTCTTCTCCCCTCCACTTT. The encoded protein is CASSDLLPGGSSPLHF.

The rearrangement links TRBV7-8 to TRBJ2-7; the D is unclear. The germline V gene encodes CDR1 SGHVS and CDR2 FQNEAQ. The CDR3 runs 13 residues. Trimming removed 11 bases from V and 6 bases from J, with 20 bases in between. The CDR3 DNA reads as TGTGCCTCCATAGACTCCTTCCGGGTCGAGCAGTACTTC. This encodes CASIDSFRVEQYF.

DNA of the CDR3: TGTGCCAGCAGCTTAGATGAGACAAGAGAGCAGTTCTTC. This encodes CASSLDETREQFF. This chain uses TRBV11-3 with TRBJ2-1; D is ambiguous. Germline V gene sequence: CDR1 SGHNT, CDR2 YENEEA. There are 13 residues in the CDR3. Trimming took off 0 bases at V and 10 bases at J, with 10 bases between the two ends. Full variable domain (missing parts from reference TRBV11-3 and TRBJ2-1): EAGVVQSPRYKIIEKKQPVAFWCNPISGHNTLYWYLQNLGQGPELLIRYENEEAVDDSQLPKDRFSAERLKGVDSTLKIQPAELGDSAVYLCASSLDETREQFFGPGTRLTVL.

The chain carries TRBV3-1 (or the pseudogene TRBV3-2) and TRBJ1-2, with unresolved D. CDR1 and CDR2 (germline): LGHDT, YNNKEL (reference sequence). V lost 2 bases and J lost 7, with 17 bases in between. The CDR3 loop spans 15 amino acids. Written as DNA, the CDR3 is TGTGCCAGCAGCCAACCGGACCTAAGAGCGGGTGGCTACACCTTC. Encoded protein: CASSQPDLRAGGYTF.

The J gene is TRBJ2-7, the V gene TRBV28; no firm D call. The CDR3 runs 12 residues. Germline CDR1 and CDR2: MDHEN and SYDVKM. Trimming shortened V by 4 bases and J by 7 bases, and 11 bases separated the two germline ends. CDR3 in DNA: TGTGCCAGCAGTTCCGCCCACTTAGAGCAGTACTTC. It specifies CASSSAHLEQYF.

Comment on this clone: Other DNA sequences from this sample encode an identical CDR3 as well. The chain has TRBV2 and TRBJ1-5; the D is unclear. Germline loops: CDR1 SNHLY, CDR2 FYNNEI. V lost 5 bases and J 4 bases, leaving 9 bases between the germline ends. The CDR3 contains 13 residues. The CDR3 is CASSREGNQPQHF. The CDR3 region has the DNA TGTGCCAGCAGTCGGGAAGGAAATCAGCCCCAGCATTTT. The full variable domain, rest sourced from reference TRBV2 and TRBJ1-5, is EPEVTQTPSHQVTQMGQEVILRCVPISNHLYFYWYRQILGQKVEFLVSFYNNEISEKSEIFDDQFSVERPDGSNFTLKIRSTKLEDSAMYFCASSREGNQPQHFGDGTRLSIL.

This chain uses TRBV6-5 with TRBJ2-1, with D possibly being TRBD2 (5 bases). Germline CDR1 reads MNHEY; CDR2 reads SVGAGI. The V end was cut by 3 bases, the J end by 0 bases, with 9 bases between. CDR3 length: 15 amino acids. The CDR3 DNA is TGTGCCAGCAGTTATTATGGGAGCTCCTACAATGAGCAGTTCTTC. Encoded protein: CASSYYGSSYNEQFF.

V is TRBV7-9 and J is TRBJ2-1; the D gene is possibly TRBD2 (6 bases). Between the trimmed V and J ends, which lost 2 bases and 1 base, there was a span of 9 bases. The CDR3 contains 15 residues. Germline CDR1 and CDR2: SEHNR and FQNEAQ (reference sequence). The CDR3: CASSLWGRSYNEQFF. DNA for the CDR3: TGTGCCAGCAGCTTATGGGGGAGGTCCTACAATGAGCAGTTCTTC.

The chain couples TRBV3-1 (or the pseudogene TRBV3-2) to TRBJ2-1; D uncertain. The CDR3 is 16 residues long. V was clipped by 0 bases and J by 3 bases, with 12 bases between them. CDR1 LGHDT and CDR2 YNNKEL come from the germline V gene (reference sequence). The CDR3: CASSQDRSLLYNEQFF. CDR3 coding DNA: TGTGCCAGCAGCCAAGATCGGAGCTTACTCTACAATGAGCAGTTCTTC.

This chain joins TRBV5-6 and TRBJ1-4; 8 bases match TRBD1. Losses at the gene ends were 1 base for V and 2 bases for J; bases not matched to a gene: 4. Per the germline V gene, CDR1 is SGHDT and CDR2 is YYEEEE. CDR3 length: 16 amino acids. CDR3 DNA sequence: TGTGCCAGCAGCTTGAAGACAGGGGCTACTAATGAAAAACTGTTTTTT. Translation: CASSLKTGATNEKLFF.

The chain couples TRBV11-3 to TRBJ1-3, with 7 nucleotides matching TRBD1. V lost 5 bases, J lost 2 bases, and 15 bases stayed unmatched. The germline gives CDR1 SGHNT, CDR2 YENEEA. The CDR3 loop spans 18 amino acids. CDR3 nucleotides: TGTGCCAGCAGCCCCGGGACAGCTGGACTTGCGACTGGAAACACCATATATTTT. This codes for CASSPGTAGLATGNTIYF.

The chain couples TRBV7-8 to TRBJ2-7; the D gene is possibly TRBD1 (6 bases). The CDR3 has 14 residues. V gave up 5 bases and J gave up 5 bases, with 16 bases separating them. The germline V gene has CDR1 SGHVS and CDR2 FQNEAQ. The CDR3 DNA sequence: TGTGCCAGCAGCGCTGACAGGACCCCCCACGAGCAGTACTTC. It specifies CASSADRTPHEQYF.

The rearrangement uses TRBV5-1 and TRBJ2-2; 11 bases fit TRBD2. V lost 4 bases and J lost 7; bases outside the gene matches: 12. This CDR3 has 17 residues. Germline loops: CDR1 SGHRS, CDR2 YFSETQ. For the CDR3, the DNA is TGCGCCAGCAGCCAACGCCTGACTAGCGGGACGGGCGGGGAGCTGTTTTTT. It translates to CASSQRLTSGTGGELFF. The full variable domain, rest sourced from reference TRBV5-1 and TRBJ2-2, is KAGVTQTPRYLIKTRGQQVTLSCSPISGHRSVSWYQQTPGQGLQFLFEYFSETQRNKGNFPGRFSGRQFSNSRSEMNVSTLELGDSALYLCASSQRLTSGTGGELFFGEGSRLTVL.